One and the same sample provided the 8 T cell receptor beta chains below, sequenced in a study of blood T cell repertoires in COVID-19. Profiling relied on immunoSEQ multiplex PCR, and the TCRdb table lists in-frame clones only, not all of them. Of more than 250,000 clones in the sample, more than 80% were seen once. Sequencing was performed on peripheral blood. Receptor source: a woman aged 50 to 65 with COVID-19, enrolled during active disease.

The V call is TRBV11-1, the J call TRBJ2-7; 10 bases are shared with TRBD1. Germline CDR1 SGHAT, CDR2 FQDESV (reference sequence). V trimming: 5 bases; J trimming: 4 bases; junction bases outside the gene matches: 5. The CDR3 runs to 14 residues. CDR3: CASSPRDRGYEQYF. CDR3 DNA: TGTGCCAGCAGCCCCCGGGACAGGGGTTACGAGCAGTACTTC.

The chain employs TRBV6-5 and TRBJ2-1; unclear D gene. Germline CDR1 is MNHEY and CDR2 is SVGAGI. CDR3 length: 13 amino acids. V gave up 7 bases and J gave up 3 bases, with 10 bases separating them. CDR3 nucleotide sequence: TGTGCCAGCACCTCCGTTTTCTACAATGAGCAGTTCTTC. This sequence encodes CASTSVFYNEQFF.

This rearrangement joins TRBV20-1 to TRBJ2-7, with no clear D. The CDR3 covers 11 residues. V was cut by 6 bases and J by 0 bases, with 6 bases left in between. From germline, CDR1 is DFQATT and CDR2 SNEGSKA (reference sequence). Here the CDR3 reads CSAAISYEQYF. The CDR3 DNA follows: TGCAGTGCCGCTATCTCCTACGAGCAGTACTTC.

J is TRBJ1-1 and V is TRBV29-1; 8 bases match TRBD1. The CDR3 contains 11 residues. Trimming at V came to 6 bases and at J to 9 bases, leaving 6 bases not matched to a gene. Germline lookup yields CDR1 SQVTM and CDR2 ANQGSEA. DNA of the CDR3: TGCAGCGTGGCGACAGGGGCAAAAGCTTTCTTT. Translation gives CSVATGAKAFF.

The V and J genes are TRBV2 and TRBJ2-1; no firm D call. CDR1 is SNHLY, CDR2 FYNNEI, per germline. The CDR3 sequence is 14 residues long. V was trimmed by 5 bases and J by 0 bases, leaving 8 bases between them. The CDR3 DNA sequence: TGTGCCAGCAGTTTGAGAGACTCCTACAATGAGCAGTTCTTC. This translates into CASSLRDSYNEQFF. Together with reference TRBV2 and TRBJ2-1, the CDR3 gives the full variable domain: EPEVTQTPSHQVTQMGQEVILRCVPISNHLYFYWYRQILGQKVEFLVSFYNNEISEKSEIFDDQFSVERPDGSNFTLKIRSTKLEDSAMYFCASSLRDSYNEQFFGPGTRLTVL.

CDR3 residues: CASSRVGAEQYF. Written as DNA, the CDR3 is TGTGCCAGCAGCCGCGTAGGGGCCGAGCAGTACTTC. This sequence joins TRBV6-5 and TRBJ2-7; a weak D match, TRBD1 (5 bases). Germline CDR1 and CDR2: MNHEY and SVGAGI. There are 12 residues in the CDR3. V was shortened by 6 bases and J by 6 bases, with 12 bases between the two germline ends.

This clone was seen only once. The V call is TRBV4-3, the J call TRBJ1-5; no firm D call. Trimming removed 0 bases at V and 5 bases at J, with 11 bases between. The germline V gene encodes CDR1 LGHNA and CDR2 YSLEER. The CDR3 contains 15 residues. CDR3 nucleotides: TGCGCCAGCAGCCAAGAATTCAAACAGCATCAGCCCCAGCATTTT. It is translated as CASSQEFKQHQPQHF.

This clone was seen once. The chain couples TRBV4-2 to TRBJ1-4; 9 bases match TRBD1. With 2 bases clipped from V and 3 bases from J, the junction kept 4 bases outside the gene matches. The CDR3 length is 16 residues. The germline V gene has CDR1 LGHNA and CDR2 YNFKEQ. The CDR3 spells CASSQQGQGANEKLFF. CDR3 coding DNA: TGTGCCAGCAGCCAACAGGGACAGGGAGCTAATGAAAAACTGTTTTTT.